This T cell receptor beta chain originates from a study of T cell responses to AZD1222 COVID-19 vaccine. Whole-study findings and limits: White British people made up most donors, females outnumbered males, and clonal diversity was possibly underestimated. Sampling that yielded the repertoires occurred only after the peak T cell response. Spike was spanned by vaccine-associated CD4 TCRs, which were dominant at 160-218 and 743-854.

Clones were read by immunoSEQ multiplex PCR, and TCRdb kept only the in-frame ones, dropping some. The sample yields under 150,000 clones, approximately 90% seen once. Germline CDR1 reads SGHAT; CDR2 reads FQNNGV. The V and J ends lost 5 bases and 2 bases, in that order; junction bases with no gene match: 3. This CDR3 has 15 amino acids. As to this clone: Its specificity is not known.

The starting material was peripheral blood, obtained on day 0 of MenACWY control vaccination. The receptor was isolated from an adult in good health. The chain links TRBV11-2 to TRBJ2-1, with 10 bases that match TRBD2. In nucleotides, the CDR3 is TGTGCCAGCAGCCCACTAGCGGGAACCTACAATGAGCAGTTCTTC. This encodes CASSPLAGTYNEQFF.